The 22 T cell receptor beta chains below were found in one sample sequenced in a study of blood T cells in healthy people across ages. With a J-beta primer mix and a sample-barcoded 5' primer, a second PCR ran about 6 to 11 cycles. TCRdb used MiXCR to reprocess the 5' RACE reads, holding one entry per CDR3 protein. The sample holds 1 million or so distinct CDR3 sequences; around 27% are singletons and the top ten take approximately 0.79%. The sample was also reused in another study, on T cells of mothers and their children.

Sequencing input: blood. The receptor source for this set is a girl aged 2 to 10 in good health.

This clonotype has only a few counts. The V call is TRBV4-1, the J call TRBJ1-4; unclear D gene. Germline assignment: CDR1 MGHRA and CDR2 YSYEKL. The CDR3 contains 16 residues. V was clipped by 4 bases and J by 4 bases, with 16 bases between them. The CDR3 DNA follows: TGCGCCAGCAGCCCGATGAGGGTTTCCCTTAATGAAAAACTGTTTTTT. The encoded protein is CASSPMRVSLNEKLFF.

This clonotype was found a few times. V and J are TRBV7-9 and TRBJ2-1; TRBD2 agrees at 9 bases. The DNA end favors TRBJ2-7, so the J call may be wrong. Germline V gene lookup returns CDR1 SEHNR and CDR2 FQNEAQ (reference sequence). This CDR3 has 15 amino acids. CDR3 nucleotide sequence: TGTGCCAGCAGCTTAGAAGGACTAGCGCCCGGCGAGCAGTACTTC. It codes for CASSLEGLAPGEQYF.

The chain joins TRBV6-2 or TRBV6-3 to TRBJ2-7; perhaps D is TRBD1 or TRBD2 (7 bases each). Germline V lookup: CDR1 MNHEY, CDR2 SVGEGT. The CDR3 has 14 residues. V lost 2 bases to trimming and J lost 5 bases, with 13 bases between them. The CDR3 sequence: CASSYPQGGDEQYF. CDR3 in DNA: TGTGCCAGCAGTTACCCGCAGGGGGGGGACGAGCAGTACTTC.

The sample holds a few counts of this clonotype. The chain combines TRBV7-9 with TRBJ2-5, with unresolved D. V lost 1 base and J lost 4, with 13 bases in between. The CDR3 runs to 15 residues. Germline V CDR1 and CDR2: SEHNR, FQNEAQ (reference sequence). The CDR3 protein is CASSLGVQDVETQYF. CDR3 sequence (DNA): TGTGCCAGCAGCTTAGGTGTCCAGGACGTAGAGACCCAGTACTTC.

V and J are TRBV20-1 and TRBJ2-4; 9 bases agree with TRBD2. The ends lost 6 bases at V and 3 bases at J; junction bases unmatched: 6. This CDR3 is built from 14 residues. From germline, CDR1 is DFQATT and CDR2 SNEGSKA (reference sequence). The DNA for the CDR3 is TGCAGTGCGAGGACTAGCGTGGTCAAAAACATTCAGTACTTC. This codes for CSARTSVVKNIQYF.

The chain is built from TRBV4-1 and TRBJ2-1, with D perhaps TRBD2 (5 bases). Gene TRBJ2-7 matches the end of the DNA better, so the J call may be wrong. CDR1 MGHRA and CDR2 YSYEKL come from the germline V gene. The CDR3 is 16 residues long. CDR3 in DNA: TGCGCCAGCAGCCCCGCTCACAGCGGACTCTCCTACGAGCAGTACTTC. Protein sequence: CASSPAHSGLSYEQYF.

V gene TRBV28 combines with J gene TRBJ1-5; a weak D match, TRBD1 (5 bases). V lost 6 bases, J lost 2 bases, and 14 bases lay in between. CDR1 and CDR2 from the germline V gene are MDHEN and SYDVKM. The CDR3 consists of 15 residues. The CDR3 bases are TGTGCCAGCAGCCTCTGGCGGGGGGGCAATCAGCCCCAGCATTTT. Amino acid sequence: CASSLWRGGNQPQHF.

V usage is TRBV7-2 and J usage is TRBJ2-1; D perhaps matches TRBD1 (5 bases). This CDR3 is built from 14 residues. Trimming left V 3 bases short and J 7 bases short, with 13 bases between. Germline V gene sequence: CDR1 SGHTA, CDR2 FQGNSA. For the CDR3, the DNA is TGTGCCAGCAGCTTCCAGGGTAGTGGGAATGAGCAGTTCTTC. It translates to CASSFQGSGNEQFF.

This clonotype was seen a handful of times. The rearrangement joins TRBV9 to TRBJ1-2, with TRBD1 as a possible D gene (6 bases). The germline V and J ends were trimmed by 0 bases and 0 bases, with 9 bases remaining between them. Germline V CDR1 and CDR2: SGDLS, YYNGEE. The CDR3 extends over 15 amino acids. In DNA form, the CDR3 reads TGTGCCAGCAGCGTAGATGGGGGGCCTAACTATGGCTACACCTTC. As protein: CASSVDGGPNYGYTF.

This clonotype was seen only a few times. The rearrangement links TRBV18 to TRBJ2-5, with D tentatively TRBD2 (6 bases). The J call may not be correct, given that the DNA end is closer to TRBJ2-7. Germline V gene data show CDR1 as KGHSH and CDR2 as LQKENI. This CDR3 has 16 amino acids. The CDR3 protein is CASSPMRQGGSYEQYF. The CDR3 nucleotides read TGTGCCAGCTCACCAATGAGGCAGGGAGGTTCCTACGAGCAGTACTTC.

This clonotype was picked up a small number of times. V is TRBV12-3 or TRBV12-4 and J is TRBJ2-5, with D perhaps TRBD2 (6 bases). The end of the DNA aligns better with TRBJ2-1, so the J call may be wrong. The CDR3 has 14 amino acids. The CDR3 here is CASSLGGPGNEQFF. The CDR3 nucleotides are TGTGCCAGCAGTTTGGGGGGACCGGGAAATGAGCAGTTCTTC.

This clonotype turned up a few times. One end of the junction fails to match germline, which may point to a read error. V gene TRBV7-9 combines with J gene TRBJ1-1; no reliable D call. CDR3 size: 15 residues. From germline, CDR1 is SEHNR and CDR2 FQNEAQ (reference sequence). CDR3 nucleotide sequence: TGTGCCGGCAGCTCACGGAGTCGAGACGTTGGCGAGGCTTTCTTT. Amino acids: CAGSSRSRDVGEAFF.

The rearrangement links TRBV9 to TRBJ2-3; 11 nucleotides match TRBD2. There are 15 residues in the CDR3. Germline V gene sequence: CDR1 SGDLS, CDR2 YYNGEE. Trimming cost V 10 bases and J 5 bases; bases outside gene matches: 12. The CDR3 coding sequence is TGTGCCGTCCCCGGTAGCGGGAGGGCGAGAGATACGCAGTATTTT. Its protein is CAVPGSGRARDTQYF.

The chain uses TRBV29-1 and TRBJ1-1, with 11 bases matching TRBD1. J was trimmed by 4 bases and V by 5 bases; bases with no gene match: 9. CDR3 length: 15 residues. The V gene's germline CDR1 is SQVTM and CDR2 ANQGSEA. In nucleotides, the CDR3 is TGCAGCGTTTCGACCGGGACAGGGGGGACCACTGAAGCTTTCTTT. Protein product: CSVSTGTGGTTEAFF.

In its sample, this clonotype was seen a few times. The chain has TRBV27 and TRBJ2-7; possibly TRBD1 or TRBD2 for D (5 bases each). The V gene's germline CDR1 is MNHEY and CDR2 SMNVEV (reference sequence). The CDR3 runs 14 residues. Trimming took off 6 bases at V and 3 bases at J, with 15 bases between the two ends. CDR3 region: CASSPWGGGYEQYF. The CDR3 nucleotides read TGTGCCAGCAGCCCCTGGGGCGGAGGCTACGAGCAGTACTTC.

The gene calls are TRBV9 and TRBJ2-1, with 9 bases aligning to TRBD1. The germline gives CDR1 SGDLS, CDR2 YYNGEE. With V trimmed by 3 bases and J by 1 base, 14 bases remained unmatched. The length of the CDR3 is 19 residues. The CDR3 region has the DNA TGTGCCAGCAGCGATCGGGACCCTCTTGGGACAGGGTCCTACAATGAGCAGTTCTTC. This gives the protein CASSDRDPLGTGSYNEQFF.

The CDR3 spells CASTGSVETQYF. CDR3 DNA sequence: TGTGCCAGCACCGGGAGTGTTGAGACCCAGTACTTC. The chain carries TRBV28 and TRBJ2-5; a possible D gene is TRBD2 (6 bases). In germline, CDR1 is MDHEN, CDR2 SYDVKM. This CDR3 has 12 residues. V gave up 7 bases and J gave up 5 bases, with 11 bases separating them.

In this sample, this clonotype turned up a few times. V usage is TRBV2 and J usage is TRBJ2-5, with D possibly being TRBD1 (7 bases). The better agreement between TRBJ2-1 and the DNA end casts doubt on the J call. This CDR3 spans 15 amino acids. Germline lookup yields CDR1 SNHLY and CDR2 FYNNEI. As DNA, the CDR3 is TGTGCCAGCAGCCCCAGGGGGGTTTGGGCACACGGGCAGTTCTTC. Translating it yields CASSPRGVWAHGQFF.

This clonotype has only a few counts. The chain has TRBV12-3 or TRBV12-4 and TRBJ2-5; D uncertain. The closer fit of TRBJ2-7 to the DNA end suggests the J call may be wrong. The CDR3 has 16 amino acids. The CDR3 region is CASSLGLGRGSYEQYF. The CDR3 DNA reads as TGTGCCAGCAGTTTAGGCTTGGGCCGAGGTTCCTACGAGCAGTACTTC.

This clonotype was counted a single time. CDR3 in amino acids: CSAREGTGNEAFF. The CDR3, as DNA: TGCAGTGCTAGAGAAGGGACAGGGAATGAAGCTTTCTTT. V gene TRBV20-1 combines with J gene TRBJ1-1, with 9 positions matching TRBD1. The CDR3 contains 13 residues. The germline CDR1 and CDR2 sequences are DFQATT and SNEGSKA (reference sequence). After removal of 0 bases from V and 7 bases from J, the junction contained 3 bases not matched to a gene.

The rearrangement uses TRBV6-2 or TRBV6-3 and TRBJ2-1, with a possible D match to TRBD2 (7 bases). The germline CDR1 and CDR2 sequences are MNHEY and SVGEGT. V lost 5 bases and J lost 6, with 20 bases in between. The CDR3 totals 16 residues. This CDR3 is CASSILWGGAGNEQFF. The CDR3 coding sequence is TGTGCCAGCAGTATCCTCTGGGGGGGGGCCGGCAATGAGCAGTTCTTC.

The genes are TRBV29-1 and TRBJ2-5, with D possibly matching TRBD2 (6 bases). Trimming took off 3 bases at V and 4 bases at J, with 15 bases between the two ends. The CDR3 is 14 amino acids. The germline gives CDR1 SQVTM, CDR2 ANQGSEA. CDR3 coding DNA: TGCAGCGTTGACGATCAACGGCGGGGAGAGACCCAGTACTTC. It specifies CSVDDQRRGETQYF.